Each of the 27 T cell receptor beta chains below was sequenced from the same sample in a study of blood T cell repertoires in COVID-19. Assay: immunoSEQ multiplex PCR; the TCRdb copy retains only in-frame clones and omits some. The sample lists 200,000 to 250,000 clones, roughly 83% occurring once. The sequenced sample was peripheral blood. Receptors were obtained from a woman aged 80 or over with COVID-19, enrolled during active disease.

V and J are TRBV2 and TRBJ1-6; D is unresolved. The CDR3 consists of 12 residues. The germline V gene encodes CDR1 SNHLY and CDR2 FYNNEI. The V end lost 6 bases, the J end lost 6 bases, and 6 bases lay between the germline ends. The CDR3 DNA follows: TGTGCCAGCAGGGAGCCTAATTCACCCCTCCACTTT. Its protein product is CASREPNSPLHF.

The CDR3 nucleotides read TGTGCCAGCTCACCTTCCACCTACTACGAGCAGTACTTC. Amino acid sequence: CASSPSTYYEQYF. This chain connects TRBV18 to TRBJ2-7; D ambiguous. CDR3 length: 13 amino acids. Trimming left V 3 bases short and J 3 bases short, with 9 bases between. Germline values: CDR1 KGHSH, CDR2 LQKENI.

The chain carries TRBV7-2 and TRBJ2-1, with D perhaps TRBD2 (6 bases). V gave up 5 bases and J gave up 7 bases, with 18 bases separating them. The CDR3 has 15 amino acids. Germline lookup yields CDR1 SGHTA and CDR2 FQGNSA. The chain's CDR3 is CASSNSGGVQNEQFF. CDR3 DNA sequence: TGTGCCAGCAGCAATTCCGGCGGGGTTCAGAATGAGCAGTTCTTC.

The chain uses TRBV10-2 and TRBJ2-1; 8 bases fit TRBD1. The CDR3 contains 15 residues. The germline gives CDR1 WSHSY, CDR2 SAAADI. The V and J ends lost 4 bases and 2 bases, in that order; junction bases with no gene match: 4. The DNA of the CDR3 is TGCGCCAGCAGTGGAGGACAGGGCACCTACAATGAGCAGTTCTTC. This translates into CASSGGQGTYNEQFF.

The chain is built from TRBV6-2 or TRBV6-3 and TRBJ2-7; possibly TRBD1 for D (6 bases). This CDR3 has 16 residues. Per germline, CDR1 MNHEY and CDR2 SVGEGT. The ends were cut back, 4 bases at V and 3 bases at J, with 19 bases in the middle. The CDR3 DNA reads as TGTGCCAGCAGTTCAATACAGGGAGCTTTCGTCTACGAGCAGTACTTC. Translated, it gives CASSSIQGAFVYEQYF.

The chain joins TRBV4-2 to TRBJ1-3; D call uncertain. V gave up 0 bases and J gave up 0 bases, with 9 bases separating them. CDR1 is LGHNA, CDR2 YNFKEQ, per germline. The CDR3 totals 16 residues. CDR3 region: CASSQELPSSGNTIYF. The CDR3 nucleotides read TGTGCCAGCAGCCAAGAACTTCCTAGCTCTGGAAACACCATATATTTT.

This rearrangement joins TRBV9 to TRBJ2-7; D may be TRBD1 (6 bases). Germline lookup yields CDR1 SGDLS and CDR2 YYNGEE. CDR3 length: 14 amino acids. V was trimmed by 2 bases and J by 2 bases, leaving 11 bases between them. The CDR3 region has the DNA TGTGCCAGCAGCGTTTCACAGGGACCCTACGAGCAGTACTTC. Protein product: CASSVSQGPYEQYF. The full variable domain, rest sourced from reference TRBV9 and TRBJ2-7, is DSGVTQTPKHLITATGQRVTLRCSPRSGDLSVYWYQQSLDQGLQFLIQYYNGEERAKGNILERFSAQQFPDLHSELNLSSLELGDSALYFCASSVSQGPYEQYFGPGTRLTVT.

There are a few counts of this clone. The chain employs TRBV19 and TRBJ1-5; TRBD1 aligns across 8 bases. This CDR3 has 16 amino acids. J was trimmed by 2 bases and V by 3 bases; bases with no gene match: 6. Germline V lookup: CDR1 LNHDA, CDR2 SQIVND (reference sequence). The CDR3 DNA reads TGTGCCAGTAGTATTATCAGGGGGCAGGGCAATCAGCCCCAGCATTTT. It codes for CASSIIRGQGNQPQHF.

The V gene is TRBV2, the J gene TRBJ1-2; a weak D match, TRBD1 (5 bases). Germline CDR1 is SNHLY and CDR2 is FYNNEI. The CDR3 totals 13 residues. V was shortened by 4 bases and J by 4 bases, with 10 bases between the two germline ends. The CDR3 DNA follows: TGTGCCAGCAGTGTCCAAGGGGTCTATGGCTACACCTTC. Protein sequence: CASSVQGVYGYTF.

This clone was observed a handful of times. CDR3 in amino acids: CASSTSGGWPDTQYF. The CDR3 DNA is TGTGCCAGCAGCACTAGCGGGGGATGGCCAGATACGCAGTATTTT. This sequence joins TRBV11-2 and TRBJ2-3; 11 bases fit TRBD2. V shed 5 bases, J shed 4 bases, and the junction held 5 bases outside the gene matches. Germline values: CDR1 SGHAT, CDR2 FQNNGV. The CDR3 runs 15 residues. Based on the CDR3 plus reference TRBV11-2 and TRBJ2-3, the full variable domain is EAGVAQSPRYKIIEKRQSVAFWCNPISGHATLYWYQQILGQGPKLLIQFQNNGVVDDSQLPKDRFSAERLKGVDSTLKIQPAKLEDSAVYLCASSTSGGWPDTQYFGPGTRLTVL.

This rearrangement joins TRBV6-5 to TRBJ1-1; tentative D call: TRBD1 (6 bases). CDR1 is MNHEY, CDR2 SVGAGI, per germline. There are 14 residues in the CDR3. V was cut by 9 bases and J by 1 base, with 15 bases left in between. CDR3 in amino acids: CASSRGGQNTEAFF. CDR3 coding DNA: TGTGCCAGTTCGCGGGGGGGGCAGAACACTGAAGCTTTCTTT.

The CDR3 reads CASSLGQAKTGELFF. CDR3 DNA sequence: TGTGCCAGCAGCTTAGGACAGGCTAAAACCGGGGAGCTGTTTTTT. The V gene is TRBV11-3, the J gene TRBJ2-2; D may be TRBD1 (6 bases). V was cut by 1 base and J by 5 bases, with 11 bases left in between. The CDR3 has 15 amino acids. Germline CDR1 SGHNT, CDR2 YENEEA.

V is TRBV13 and J is TRBJ2-7, with 12 bases identical to TRBD2. CDR1 is PRHDT, CDR2 FYEKMQ, per germline (reference sequence). CDR3 length: 16 amino acids. The junction had 10 bases not matched to a gene; V was cut back by 5 bases and J by 5 bases. CDR3 region: CASSPLAGGPRNEQYF. The CDR3 nucleotides read TGTGCCAGCAGCCCACTAGCGGGGGGCCCCAGGAACGAGCAGTACTTC.

V is TRBV7-9 and J is TRBJ1-3, with 7 bases lining up with TRBD2. The J call may be incorrect, as the DNA end agrees better with TRBJ2-2. CDR1 is SEHNR, CDR2 FQNEAQ, per germline (reference sequence). This CDR3 contains 15 residues. CDR3 protein: CASSPGTTNTGELFF. CDR3 DNA: TGTGCCAGCAGCCCCGGGACTACGAACACCGGGGAGCTGTTTTTT.

The V call is TRBV6-2 or TRBV6-3, the J call TRBJ2-7; possible D gene TRBD2, 6 bases. Germline CDR1 reads MNHEY; CDR2 reads SVGEGT. V gave up 5 bases and J gave up 7 bases, with 15 bases separating them. This CDR3 spans 13 amino acids. The CDR3 here is CASSLAGHGEQYV. CDR3 sequence (DNA): TGTGCCAGCAGTCTGGCGGGGCATGGGGAGCAGTACGTC.

This chain uses TRBV18 with TRBJ2-5; D not certain. Between the trimmed V and J ends, which lost 6 bases and 2 bases, there was a span of 13 bases. Germline assignment: CDR1 KGHSH and CDR2 LQKENI. This CDR3 has 14 amino acids. DNA of the CDR3: TGTGCCAGCTCCGAGTTCCCAGGACAAGAGACCCAGTACTTC. As protein: CASSEFPGQETQYF.

This rearrangement joins TRBV30 to TRBJ2-5, with 7 bases fitting TRBD2. The CDR3 length is 13 residues. Trimming took 1 base from V and 2 from J; bases not matched to a gene: 1. Germline V CDR1 and CDR2: GTSNPN, SVGIG (reference sequence). In DNA, the CDR3 is TGTGCCTGGAGTGGGGGACTACAAGAGACCCAGTACTTC. Its protein is CAWSGGLQETQYF. The whole variable domain, filled in from reference TRBV30 and TRBJ2-5, reads SQTIHQWPATLVQPVGSPLSLECTVEGTSNPNLYWYRQAAGRGLQLLFYSVGIGQISSEVPQNLSASRPQDRQFILSSKKLLLSDSGFYLCAWSGGLQETQYFGPGTRLLVL.

The chain links TRBV6-5 to TRBJ1-6; D possibly corresponds to TRBD1 (6 bases). Per the germline V gene, CDR1 is MNHEY and CDR2 is SVGAGI. Trimming removed 6 bases from V and 8 bases from J, with 11 bases in between. The CDR3 has 13 residues. For the CDR3, the DNA is TGTGCCAGCAGAATTTCAGGGGATTCACCCCTCCACTTT. Its protein product is CASRISGDSPLHF.

This chain links TRBV2 with TRBJ1-4, with D unclear. V lost 3 bases, J lost 0 bases, and 8 bases lay in between. Looked up from germline, CDR1 is SNHLY and CDR2 is FYNNEI. The length of the CDR3 is 15 residues. CDR3 in amino acids: CASSEVGATNEKLFF. For the CDR3, the DNA is TGTGCCAGCAGTGAGGTCGGGGCAACTAATGAAAAACTGTTTTTT. Filled out from reference TRBV2 and TRBJ1-4, the complete variable domain reads EPEVTQTPSHQVTQMGQEVILRCVPISNHLYFYWYRQILGQKVEFLVSFYNNEISEKSEIFDDQFSVERPDGSNFTLKIRSTKLEDSAMYFCASSEVGATNEKLFFGSGTQLSVL.

This chain uses TRBV9 with TRBJ1-3; 11 bases map to TRBD1. Germline V CDR1 and CDR2: SGDLS, YYNGEE. The CDR3 is made up of 15 amino acids. Unmatched junction bases numbered 3, after V lost 4 bases and J lost 3 bases. The CDR3 nucleotides read TGTGCCAGCAGCAGGGGACAGGGGGATGGAAACACCATATATTTT. It codes for CASSRGQGDGNTIYF.

The J gene is TRBJ1-3, the V gene TRBV2; TRBD1 aligns across 8 bases. Germline V gives CDR1 SNHLY, CDR2 FYNNEI. CDR3 size: 16 residues. Trimming cost V 3 bases and J 0 bases; bases outside gene matches: 4. The CDR3 coding sequence is TGTGCCAGCAGTGATGGGGACAGGAGCTCTGGAAACACCATATATTTT. Translation gives CASSDGDRSSGNTIYF. The full variable domain, in which reference TRBV2 and TRBJ1-3 provide the parts outside the CDR3, is EPEVTQTPSHQVTQMGQEVILRCVPISNHLYFYWYRQILGQKVEFLVSFYNNEISEKSEIFDDQFSVERPDGSNFTLKIRSTKLEDSAMYFCASSDGDRSSGNTIYFGEGSWLTVV.

This chain links TRBV29-1 with TRBJ1-1, with 8 nucleotides matching TRBD1. Germline CDR1 SQVTM, CDR2 ANQGSEA. With V trimmed by 6 bases and J by 1 base, 4 bases remained unmatched. The CDR3 covers 13 residues. The CDR3 bases are TGCAGCGTGCCGACAGGGGCGAACACTGAAGCTTTCTTT. It yields the protein CSVPTGANTEAFF.

The chain uses TRBV19 and TRBJ1-1; D unresolved. CDR3 length: 13 residues. Between the trimmed V and J ends, which lost 7 bases and 0 bases, there was a span of 9 bases. Germline CDR1 LNHDA, CDR2 SQIVND (reference sequence). The CDR3, as DNA: TGTGCCAGTACCCCCCGGGTGAACACTGAAGCTTTCTTT. The encoded protein is CASTPRVNTEAFF. Full variable domain (remainder filled in from reference TRBV19 and TRBJ1-1): DGGITQSPKYLFRKEGQNVTLSCEQNLNHDAMYWYRQDPGQGLRLIYYSQIVNDFQKGDIAEGYSVSREKKESFPLTVTSAQKNPTAFYLCASTPRVNTEAFFGQGTRLTVV.

The gene calls are TRBV6-5 and TRBJ1-4; 7 bases fit TRBD1. Unmatched junction bases numbered 8, after V lost 5 bases and J lost 8 bases. The CDR3 spans 14 residues. CDR1 is MNHEY and CDR2 is SVGAGI in the germline V gene. The CDR3 here is CASSKTGLGEKLFF. The CDR3 DNA follows: TGTGCCAGCAGTAAGACAGGGTTAGGGGAAAAACTGTTTTTT.

V and J are TRBV28 and TRBJ1-2, with 7 bases fitting TRBD1. The germline V gene has CDR1 MDHEN and CDR2 SYDVKM. Trimming at V came to 4 bases and at J to 2 bases, leaving 7 bases not matched to a gene. CDR3 length: 15 amino acids. The CDR3: CASSSSDRRNYGYTF. The CDR3 DNA is TGTGCCAGCAGTTCCTCGGACAGGCGCAACTATGGCTACACCTTC.

The V and J genes are TRBV7-9 and TRBJ2-7, with D unresolved. The CDR3 runs 14 residues. Per the germline V gene, CDR1 is SEHNR and CDR2 is FQNEAQ (reference sequence). With 1 base removed from V and 0 bases from J, the gap between germline ends came to 7 bases. In DNA form, the CDR3 reads TGTGCCAGCAGCTTAGGTCTAGGCTCCTACGAGCAGTACTTC. It yields the protein CASSLGLGSYEQYF.

This clone was seen a few times. This rearrangement joins TRBV11-2 to TRBJ2-4, with D tentatively TRBD2 (6 bases). V lost 6 bases and J 12 bases, leaving 15 bases between the germline ends. The V gene's germline CDR1 is SGHAT and CDR2 FQNNGV. CDR3 length: 12 residues. CDR3: CASSIGGPDQYF. Here the CDR3 DNA reads TGTGCCAGCAGTATCGGGGGACCGGATCAGTACTTC.